Below, 28 T cell receptor beta chains from the same sample are listed, as sequenced in a study of T-cell memory formation after mild COVID-19 (dated by TCRdb to the early 2020s). The receptor library was made with 5' RACE. Data came from an Illumina NovaSeq 6000. The public sequencing data were trimmed at Q25 with fastp and processed into clonotypes with MiXCR by TCRdb, which kept only in-frame beta chains. Every CDR3 protein is listed once, alongside the most common genes and DNA of its rows. The sample includes 200,000 to 250,000 distinct CDR3 sequences, with roughly 30% observed a single time. Of the sample, roughly 11% falls within the top ten clones. Sequenced sample: PBMCs or a T cell subset sorted from them (not recorded which). Receptors were obtained from an adult woman who had mild COVID-19 (a few samples of this study predate the infection). The sample titles of this study are shuffled in the database, so cell type and time point are left out; the donor was told from shared clones.

The V call is TRBV4-2, the J call TRBJ2-5, with unresolved D. This CDR3 is built from 12 residues. CDR1 and CDR2 (germline): LGHNA, YNFKEQ. Between the trimmed V and J ends, which lost 0 bases and 6 bases, there was a span of 5 bases. The CDR3 loop reads CASSQDGKTQYF. The CDR3 nucleotides read TGTGCCAGCAGCCAAGATGGAAAGACCCAGTACTTC.

This clonotype was detected a few times. This sequence joins TRBV7-9 and TRBJ1-2; D gene uncertain. V shed 5 bases and J shed 4 bases, with 8 bases lying between them. Germline V gene lookup returns CDR1 SEHNR and CDR2 FQNEAQ (reference sequence). The CDR3 sequence is 12 residues long. In nucleotides, the CDR3 is TGTGCCAGCAGCCAGGACGGCTATGGCTACACCTTC. This translates into CASSQDGYGYTF.

The rearrangement joins TRBV29-1 to TRBJ2-7; no clear D. Between the trimmed V and J ends, which lost 4 bases and 4 bases, there was a span of 14 bases. Germline loops: CDR1 SQVTM, CDR2 ANQGSEA. The CDR3 has 13 amino acids. Here the CDR3 reads CSVGSDSLYEQYF. The CDR3 bases are TGCAGCGTTGGATCTGATTCTTTATACGAGCAGTACTTC.

This clonotype was seen only a few times. The chain is built from TRBV2 and TRBJ1-4; D is perhaps TRBD1 (6 bases). This CDR3 has 16 amino acids. V was pared by 3 bases and J by 0 bases, with 11 bases between. Germline assignment: CDR1 SNHLY and CDR2 FYNNEI. CDR3 coding DNA: TGTGCCAGCAGTGAGTGGACAGAACCAACTAATGAAAAACTGTTTTTT. Translation: CASSEWTEPTNEKLFF.

V gene TRBV20-1 combines with J gene TRBJ2-1; 9 bases fit TRBD2. The germline CDR1 and CDR2 sequences are DFQATT and SNEGSKA (reference sequence). The trim removed 3 bases at V and 5 bases at J, leaving 14 bases unmatched. The CDR3 sequence is 17 residues long. The CDR3 sequence: CSARPPSGTARDNEQFF. The CDR3 coding sequence is TGCAGTGCTAGGCCCCCTAGCGGGACCGCACGCGACAATGAGCAGTTCTTC.

The chain carries TRBV7-8 and TRBJ2-3; TRBD2 matches 7 bases. CDR3 length: 15 amino acids. V lost 5 bases, J lost 2 bases, and 7 bases stayed unmatched. The germline V gene has CDR1 SGHVS and CDR2 FQNEAQ. In DNA form, the CDR3 reads TGTGCCAGCAGCCTCCGGGACTACCTCACAGATACGCAGTATTTT. It codes for CASSLRDYLTDTQYF.

Only a few counts were recorded for this clonotype. The chain links TRBV24-1 to TRBJ1-1, with 12 positions matching TRBD1. V trimming: 9 bases; J trimming: 4 bases; junction bases outside the gene matches: 5. This CDR3 is built from 14 residues. Germline CDR1 is KGHDR and CDR2 is SFDVKD. CDR3 sequence reads: CATAGQGAVTEAFF. The CDR3 coding sequence is TGTGCCACCGCGGGACAGGGGGCGGTCACTGAAGCTTTCTTT.

This clonotype has a handful of counts. The V gene is TRBV10-3, the J gene TRBJ2-2, with D tentatively TRBD2 (5 bases). Trimming stripped 10 bases from V and 1 base from J, with 13 bases between. The CDR3 consists of 14 residues. Per the germline V gene, CDR1 is ENHRY and CDR2 is SYGVKD. DNA for the CDR3: TGTGCCACCCGGGGAAGCGTGAACACCGGGGAGCTGTTTTTT. Encoded protein: CATRGSVNTGELFF.

The chain couples TRBV5-1 to TRBJ2-1, with 12 bases aligning to TRBD1. Trimming removed 4 bases from V and 6 bases from J; junction bases left unmatched: 11. This CDR3 contains 17 residues. Germline V lookup: CDR1 SGHRS, CDR2 YFSETQ. DNA of the CDR3: TGCGCCAGCAGCGGAGGGACAGGGGGCCGAGTCGGCAATGAGCAGTTCTTC. It codes for CASSGGTGGRVGNEQFF.

The CDR3, as DNA: TGTGCCAGCAGCTTAGCGTGGCCAGCGGGGGGTGGCTACGAGCAGTACTTC. Protein: CASSLAWPAGGGYEQYF. The rearrangement uses TRBV11-2 and TRBJ2-7, with 9 bases lining up with TRBD2. The CDR3 runs to 17 residues. Germline V lookup: CDR1 SGHAT, CDR2 FQNNGV. After removal of 1 base from V and 3 bases from J, the junction contained 10 bases not matched to a gene.

The chain recombines TRBV4-1 with TRBJ1-5, with D perhaps TRBD1 (6 bases). From germline, CDR1 is MGHRA and CDR2 YSYEKL. The CDR3 covers 15 residues. With 3 bases removed from V and 5 bases from J, the gap between germline ends came to 14 bases. The CDR3 region has the DNA TGCGCCAGCAGCCAGATGGTAGGGGGAGATCAGCCCCAGCATTTT. Translation: CASSQMVGGDQPQHF.

The gene calls are TRBV24-1 and TRBJ2-1; D assignment may be TRBD1 or TRBD2 (6 bases each). CDR3 size: 17 residues. In germline, CDR1 is KGHDR, CDR2 SFDVKD. Trimming took off 0 bases at V and 3 bases at J, with 14 bases between the two ends. The DNA of the CDR3 is TGTGCCACCAGTGATTTGAGTGCGGGACACTTCTACAATGAGCAGTTCTTC. Residues: CATSDLSAGHFYNEQFF.

The chain recombines TRBV20-1 with TRBJ2-2, with D possibly called TRBD1 or TRBD2 (5 bases each). V lost 3 bases, J lost 3 bases, and 8 bases lay in between. This CDR3 spans 13 amino acids. The V gene's germline CDR1 is DFQATT and CDR2 SNEGSKA (reference sequence). The CDR3 bases are TGCAGTGCTAGTGAGGGGCACACCGGGGAGCTGTTTTTT. Encoded protein: CSASEGHTGELFF.

The V call is TRBV10-3, the J call TRBJ2-1, with 8 bases fitting TRBD2. The length of the CDR3 is 14 residues. Germline V gene data show CDR1 as ENHRY and CDR2 as SYGVKD. J lost 8 bases, V lost 6 bases, and 9 bases had no gene match. CDR3 bases: TGTGCCATCAGATCCCGGGAGGGCGGGGATGAGCAGTTCTTC. It yields the protein CAIRSREGGDEQFF.

The J gene is TRBJ1-5, the V gene TRBV7-9; D unresolved. V was pared by 5 bases and J by 8 bases, with 19 bases between. The CDR3 contains 15 residues. CDR1 and CDR2 from the germline V gene are SEHNR and FQNEAQ (reference sequence). The CDR3 protein is CASSPDGLRTKPQHF. The CDR3 DNA sequence: TGTGCCAGCAGCCCAGACGGACTCCGAACTAAGCCCCAGCATTTT.

This clonotype was counted between two and nine times. The chain combines TRBV6-5 with TRBJ2-3, with D maybe TRBD1 (6 bases). Germline CDR1 is MNHEY and CDR2 is SVGAGI. Trimming left V 2 bases short and J 1 base short, with 7 bases between. CDR3 size: 14 residues. For the CDR3, the DNA is TGTGCCAGCAGTTACGCAGGGGGCACAGATACGCAGTATTTT. Encoded protein: CASSYAGGTDTQYF.

The gene calls are TRBV19 and TRBJ2-1; D call uncertain. CDR3 size: 13 residues. Trimming stripped 0 bases from V and 2 bases from J, with 2 bases between. CDR1 is LNHDA, CDR2 SQIVND, per germline (reference sequence). CDR3 sequence (DNA): TGTGCCAGTAGTATAGAAACCTACAATGAGCAGTTCTTC. As protein: CASSIETYNEQFF.

V is TRBV19 and J is TRBJ2-7, with D tentatively TRBD1 (6 bases). Trimming removed 5 bases at V and 3 bases at J, with 11 bases between. The CDR3 has 13 amino acids. Germline V gives CDR1 LNHDA, CDR2 SQIVND (reference sequence). CDR3 DNA sequence: TGTGCCAGTAGTCCCCGGGACATCTACGAGCAGTACTTC. This encodes CASSPRDIYEQYF.

The table lists this clonotype with a few counts. The rearrangement uses TRBV3-1 and TRBJ2-1, with D possibly being TRBD2 (6 bases). CDR1 is LGHDT, CDR2 YNNKEL, per germline (reference sequence). CDR3 length equals 16 residues. Trimming removed 0 bases from V and 0 bases from J, with 9 bases in between. The CDR3 spells CASSQEAGSSYNEQFF. In nucleotides, the CDR3 is TGTGCCAGCAGCCAAGAGGCGGGGAGCTCCTACAATGAGCAGTTCTTC.

This sequence joins TRBV3-1 and TRBJ1-1; 7 bases align to TRBD1. The trim removed 4 bases at V and 4 bases at J, leaving 15 bases unmatched. The CDR3 is made up of 17 amino acids. The germline V gene has CDR1 LGHDT and CDR2 YNNKEL (reference sequence). The CDR3 sequence is CASSPHRDSPMITEAFF. CDR3 nucleotides: TGTGCCAGCAGCCCCCACCGGGACAGCCCCATGATCACTGAAGCTTTCTTT.

This clonotype was detected only a few times. The CDR3 nucleotides are TGTGCCAGCAGTGAATATGTGCGGGCGGTACCGGGACAAGAAGAGACCCAGTACTTC. It translates to CASSEYVRAVPGQEETQYF. This chain uses TRBV25-1 with TRBJ2-5, with TRBD1 as a possible D gene (6 bases). This CDR3 spans 19 amino acids. V was cut by 0 bases and J by 3 bases, with 23 bases left in between. Germline V gives CDR1 MGHDK, CDR2 SYGVNS. Drawing the rest from reference TRBV25-1 and TRBJ2-5, the complete variable domain is EADIYQTPRYLVIGTGKKITLECSQTMGHDKMYWYQQDPGMELHLIHYSYGVNSTEKGDLSSESTVSRIRTEHFPLTLESARPSHTSQYLCASSEYVRAVPGQEETQYFGPGTRLLVL.

The genes are TRBV5-1 and TRBJ1-2, with 7 bases identical to TRBD1. CDR3 length: 15 amino acids. Losses at the gene ends were 0 bases for V and 2 bases for J; bases not matched to a gene: 4. The germline CDR1 and CDR2 sequences are SGHRS and YFSETQ. This CDR3 reads CASSLAGQTNYGYTF. CDR3 bases: TGCGCCAGCAGCTTGGCGGGACAGACAAACTATGGCTACACCTTC.

V gene TRBV4-1 combines with J gene TRBJ2-5; 12 bases match TRBD1. The length of the CDR3 is 15 residues. Germline assignment: CDR1 MGHRA and CDR2 YSYEKL. Trimming at V came to 5 bases and at J to 5 bases, leaving 6 bases not matched to a gene. CDR3 DNA sequence: TGCGCCAGCAGCGACCCGGGACAGGGGGCGGAGACCCAGTACTTC. This translates into CASSDPGQGAETQYF.

V gene TRBV7-6 combines with J gene TRBJ2-7; maybe TRBD1 (6 bases). V lost 1 base to trimming and J lost 0 bases, with 7 bases between them. The CDR3 consists of 14 residues. From germline, CDR1 is SGHVS and CDR2 FNYEAQ. The CDR3 reads CASSLGTVSYEQYF. As DNA, the CDR3 is TGTGCCAGCAGCTTAGGGACAGTCTCCTACGAGCAGTACTTC.

The rearrangement joins TRBV28 to TRBJ2-7; 8 nucleotides agree with TRBD1. The CDR3 consists of 14 residues. Losses at the gene ends were 3 bases for V and 7 bases for J; bases not matched to a gene: 8. Germline V gives CDR1 MDHEN, CDR2 SYDVKM. The CDR3 reads CASSFADRVREQYF. CDR3 bases: TGTGCCAGCAGTTTCGCGGACAGGGTGCGAGAGCAGTACTTC.

The chain joins TRBV7-2 to TRBJ1-1, with D tentatively TRBD1 (5 bases). The CDR3 is 14 residues long. CDR1 is SGHTA, CDR2 FQGNSA, per germline. The V end was cut by 2 bases, the J end by 3 bases, with 10 bases between. CDR3 DNA: TGTGCCAGCAGCTTACAGGGTCTATACACTGAAGCTTTCTTT. Its protein is CASSLQGLYTEAFF. Drawing the rest from reference TRBV7-2 and TRBJ1-1, the complete variable domain is GAGVSQSPSNKVTEKGKDVELRCDPISGHTALYWYRQSLGQGLEFLIYFQGNSAPDKSGLPSDRFSAERTGGSVSTLTIQRTQQEDSAVYLCASSLQGLYTEAFFGQGTRLTVV.

The chain recombines TRBV5-1 with TRBJ2-1; perhaps TRBD2 as D (6 bases). The CDR3 consists of 15 residues. Germline CDR1 and CDR2: SGHRS and YFSETQ. V gave up 6 bases and J gave up 4 bases, with 17 bases separating them. DNA of the CDR3: TGCGCCAGCAATACGGGAGACCCACCATACAATGAGCAGTTCTTC. Translation gives CASNTGDPPYNEQFF.

This clonotype was seen only a few times. The chain employs TRBV29-1 and TRBJ2-5; no firm D call. V gave up 4 bases and J gave up 2 bases, with 8 bases separating them. The CDR3 runs to 12 residues. Per germline, CDR1 SQVTM and CDR2 ANQGSEA. CDR3 nucleotides: TGCAGCGTTGGGTGGCAACAAGAGACCCAGTACTTC. It specifies CSVGWQQETQYF.